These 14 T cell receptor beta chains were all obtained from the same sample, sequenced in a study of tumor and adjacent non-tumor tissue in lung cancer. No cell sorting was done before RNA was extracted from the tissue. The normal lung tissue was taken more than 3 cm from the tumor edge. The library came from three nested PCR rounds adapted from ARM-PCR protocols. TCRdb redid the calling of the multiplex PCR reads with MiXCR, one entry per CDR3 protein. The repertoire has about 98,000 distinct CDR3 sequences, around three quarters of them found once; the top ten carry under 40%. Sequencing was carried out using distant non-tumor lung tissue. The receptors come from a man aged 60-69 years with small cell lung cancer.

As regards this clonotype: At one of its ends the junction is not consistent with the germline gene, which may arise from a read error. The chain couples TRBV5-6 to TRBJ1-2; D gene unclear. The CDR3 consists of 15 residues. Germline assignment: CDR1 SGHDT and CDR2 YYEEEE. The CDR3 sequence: CVSSLNGRKSYGYTF. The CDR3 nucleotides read TGTGTCAGCAGCTTGAACGGAAGGAAAAGCTATGGCTACACCTTC.

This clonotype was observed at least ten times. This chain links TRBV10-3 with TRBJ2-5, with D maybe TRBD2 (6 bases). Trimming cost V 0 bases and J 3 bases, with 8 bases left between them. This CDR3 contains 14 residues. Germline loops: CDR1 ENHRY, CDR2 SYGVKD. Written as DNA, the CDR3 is TGTGCCATCAGTGAGTCCTGGGGGGAAGAGACCCAGTACTTC. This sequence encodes CAISESWGEETQYF.

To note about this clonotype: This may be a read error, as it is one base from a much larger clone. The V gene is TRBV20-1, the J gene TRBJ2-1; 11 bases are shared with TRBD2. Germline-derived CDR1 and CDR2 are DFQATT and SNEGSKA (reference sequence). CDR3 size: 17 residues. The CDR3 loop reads CSASLGLAGGGHNVQFF. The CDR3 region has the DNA TGCAGTGCTTCCCTCGGGCTAGCGGGAGGTGGGCACAATGTGCAGTTCTTC.

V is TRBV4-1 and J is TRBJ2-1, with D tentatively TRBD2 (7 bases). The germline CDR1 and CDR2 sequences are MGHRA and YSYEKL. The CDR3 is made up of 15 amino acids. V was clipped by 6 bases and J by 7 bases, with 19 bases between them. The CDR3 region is CASRVRGGGENEQFF. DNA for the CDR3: TGCGCCAGCAGAGTGCGAGGGGGAGGGGAGAATGAGCAGTTCTTC.

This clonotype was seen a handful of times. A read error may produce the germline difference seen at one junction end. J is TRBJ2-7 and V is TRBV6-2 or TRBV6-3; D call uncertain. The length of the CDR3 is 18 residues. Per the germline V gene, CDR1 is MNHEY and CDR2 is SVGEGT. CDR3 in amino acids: CVSSYSIISLTSSYEQYF. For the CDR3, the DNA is TGTGTCAGCAGTTACTCGATCATCTCATTGACGAGTTCCTACGAGCAGTACTTC.

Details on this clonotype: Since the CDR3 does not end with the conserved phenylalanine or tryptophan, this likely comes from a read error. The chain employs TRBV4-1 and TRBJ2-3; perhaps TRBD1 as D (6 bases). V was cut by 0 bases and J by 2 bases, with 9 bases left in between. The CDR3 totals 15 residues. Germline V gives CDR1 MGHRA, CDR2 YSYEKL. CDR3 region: CASSQDGTPTDTQYI. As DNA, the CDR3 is TGCGCCAGCAGCCAAGACGGGACACCCACAGATACGCAGTATATT.

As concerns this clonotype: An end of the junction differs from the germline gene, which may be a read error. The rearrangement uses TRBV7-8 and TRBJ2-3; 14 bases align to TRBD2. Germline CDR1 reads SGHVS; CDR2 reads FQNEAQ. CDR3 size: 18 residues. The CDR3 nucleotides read TGTGCGAGCAGCCTACAGACTAGCGGGAGGGCCGGGGCAGATACGCAGTATTTT. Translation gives CASSLQTSGRAGADTQYF.

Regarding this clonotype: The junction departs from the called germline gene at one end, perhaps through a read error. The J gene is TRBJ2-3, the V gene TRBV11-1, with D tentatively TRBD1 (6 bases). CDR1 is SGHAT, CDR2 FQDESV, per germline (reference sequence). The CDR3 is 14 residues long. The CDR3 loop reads CVSRSTQGTDTQYF. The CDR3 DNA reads TGTGTCAGCAGGTCGACCCAGGGGACAGATACGCAGTATTTT.

The CDR3, as DNA: TGTGCCAGCAGTTACCGAGAGGCAGGGTTCGGTGAGCAGTTCTTC. It translates to CASSYREAGFGEQFF. This chain joins TRBV6-5 and TRBJ2-1, with D possibly being TRBD1 (5 bases). There are 15 residues in the CDR3. V lost 2 bases, J lost 9 bases, and 17 bases lay in between. CDR1 is MNHEY, CDR2 SVGAGI, per germline.

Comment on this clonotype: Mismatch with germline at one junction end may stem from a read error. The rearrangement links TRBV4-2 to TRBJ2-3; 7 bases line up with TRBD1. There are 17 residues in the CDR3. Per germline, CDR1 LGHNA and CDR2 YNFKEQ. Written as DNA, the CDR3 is TGTGCCAACAGTCAAGTTCAACAGGGTGGGTGGACAGGTACGCAGTATTTT. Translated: CANSQVQQGGWTGTQYF.

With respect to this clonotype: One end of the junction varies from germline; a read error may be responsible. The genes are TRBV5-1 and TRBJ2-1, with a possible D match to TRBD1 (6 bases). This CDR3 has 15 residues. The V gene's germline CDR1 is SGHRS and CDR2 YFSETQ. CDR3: CVSSMGAPEANEQFF. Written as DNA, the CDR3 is TGCGTCAGCAGCATGGGGGCACCGGAAGCCAATGAGCAGTTCTTC.

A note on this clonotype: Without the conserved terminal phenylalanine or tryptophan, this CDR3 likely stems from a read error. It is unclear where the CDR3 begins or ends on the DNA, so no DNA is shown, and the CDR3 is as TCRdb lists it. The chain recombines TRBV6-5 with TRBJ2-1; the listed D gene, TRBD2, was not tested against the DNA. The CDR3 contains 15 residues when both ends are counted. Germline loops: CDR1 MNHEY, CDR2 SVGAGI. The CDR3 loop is CASSYSGGVANEHFS.

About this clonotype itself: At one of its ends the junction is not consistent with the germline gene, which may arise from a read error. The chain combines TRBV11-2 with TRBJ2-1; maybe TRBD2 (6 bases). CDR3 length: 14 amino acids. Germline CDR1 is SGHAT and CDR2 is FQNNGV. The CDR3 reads CASQMRRGDKEQFF. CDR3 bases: TGTGCCAGCCAGATGCGGCGGGGCGACAAGGAGCAGTTCTTC.

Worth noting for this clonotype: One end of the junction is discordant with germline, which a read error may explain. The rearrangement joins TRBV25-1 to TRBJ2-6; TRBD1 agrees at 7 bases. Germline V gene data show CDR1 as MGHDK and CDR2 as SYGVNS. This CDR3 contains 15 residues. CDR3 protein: CVSSEGGSGANVLIF. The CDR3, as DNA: TGTGTCAGCAGTGAAGGGGGCTCTGGGGCCAACGTCCTGATTTTC.